Shown below are 6 T cell receptor beta chains from a single sample sequenced in a study of cytomegalovirus exposure and HLA in healthy donors. A multiplex PCR was run with 60 Vbeta primers and 13 Jbeta primers. Sequenced by immunoSEQ multiplex PCR; TCRdb stores in-frame clones only, minus some. The sample carries roughly 140,000 clones, 82% recorded once. Sequencing was carried out using PBMCs. The receptors here all came from a male donor in good health and CMV-seronegative.

The V and J genes are TRBV7-8 and TRBJ2-7; 9 nucleotides match TRBD1. Germline V gene data show CDR1 as SGHVS and CDR2 as FQNEAQ. The J segment lost 5 bases and the V segment lost 4 bases, leaving 6 bases of the junction unmatched. This CDR3 is built from 14 residues. CDR3 sequence: CASSWDREIDEQYF. CDR3 nucleotide sequence: TGTGCCAGCAGCTGGGACAGGGAGATCGACGAGCAGTACTTC.

The rearrangement joins TRBV13 to TRBJ2-7, with D tentatively TRBD1 (5 bases). V was trimmed by 2 bases and J by 6 bases, leaving 14 bases between them. This CDR3 is 14 amino acids long. Germline CDR1 and CDR2: PRHDT and FYEKMQ (reference sequence). The CDR3 DNA reads as TGTGCCAGCAGCTTATTAGCCAGGGTGAGCGAGCAGTACTTC. It specifies CASSLLARVSEQYF.

The CDR3 nucleotides are TGTGCCAGCAGCTTAGAAGCGGGGGGCCTATATGAGCAGTTCTTC. Residues: CASSLEAGGLYEQFF. The rearrangement joins TRBV11-2 to TRBJ2-1; 9 bases map to TRBD2. CDR1 and CDR2 (germline): SGHAT, FQNNGV. This CDR3 comprises 15 residues. V lost 0 bases to trimming and J lost 8 bases; unmatched junction nucleotides: 5.

The chain uses TRBV2 and TRBJ1-2, with 8 bases fitting TRBD1. The germline V gene encodes CDR1 SNHLY and CDR2 FYNNEI. The CDR3 is made up of 13 amino acids. V lost 8 bases, J lost 3 bases, and 5 bases stayed unmatched. CDR3 region: CASGETGDYGYTF. The CDR3 DNA reads as TGTGCCAGCGGGGAGACAGGGGACTATGGCTACACCTTC.

This chain joins TRBV9 and TRBJ2-2; TRBD2 matches at 7 bases. This CDR3 has 15 residues. The ends lost 4 bases at V and 6 bases at J; junction bases unmatched: 9. The germline V gene encodes CDR1 SGDLS and CDR2 YYNGEE. CDR3 protein: CASSPGGSGPGELFF. CDR3 bases: TGTGCCAGCAGCCCGGGGGGTAGCGGACCCGGGGAGCTGTTTTTT. The whole variable domain, remainder taken from reference TRBV9 and TRBJ2-2, is DSGVTQTPKHLITATGQRVTLRCSPRSGDLSVYWYQQSLDQGLQFLIQYYNGEERAKGNILERFSAQQFPDLHSELNLSSLELGDSALYFCASSPGGSGPGELFFGEGSRLTVL.

Concerning this clone: A read error may produce the germline difference seen at one junction end. The CDR3 DNA reads TGTGCCACCGGCAGAGATCCAGGCGCTGGCAATGAGCAGTTCTTC. This codes for CATGRDPGAGNEQFF. This chain connects TRBV15 to TRBJ2-1, with no clear D. This CDR3 region has 15 residues. Per the germline V gene, CDR1 is LNHNV and CDR2 is YYDKDF (reference sequence).